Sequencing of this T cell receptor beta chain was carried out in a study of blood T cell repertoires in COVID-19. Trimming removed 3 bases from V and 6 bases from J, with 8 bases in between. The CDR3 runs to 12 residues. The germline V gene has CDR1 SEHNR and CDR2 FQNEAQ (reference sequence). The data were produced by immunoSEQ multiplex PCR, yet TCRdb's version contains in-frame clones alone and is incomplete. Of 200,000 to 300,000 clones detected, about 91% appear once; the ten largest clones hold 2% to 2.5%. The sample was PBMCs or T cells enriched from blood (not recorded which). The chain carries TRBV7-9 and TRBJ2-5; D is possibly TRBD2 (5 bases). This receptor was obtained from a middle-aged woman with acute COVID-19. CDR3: CASSLEVKTQYF. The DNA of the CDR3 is TGTGCCAGCAGCTTGGAGGTCAAGACCCAGTACTTC. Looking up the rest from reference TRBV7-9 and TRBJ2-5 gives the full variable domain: DTGVSQNPRHKITKRGQNVTFRCDPISEHNRLYWYRQTLGQGPEFLTYFQNEAQLEKSRLLSDRFSAERPKGSFSTLEIQRTEQGDSAMYLCASSLEVKTQYFGPGTRLLVL.